These 25 T cell receptor beta chains share one sample of origin, sequenced in a study of blood T cell repertoires in COVID-19. The assay was immunoSEQ multiplex PCR, and TCRdb's table has in-frame clones only and misses some. Here the sample spans a few hundred thousand clones, 90% being singletons. Specimen: PBMCs or T cells enriched from blood (not recorded which). These receptor sequences come from a woman younger than 30 with acute COVID-19.

This clone showed up just once. V usage is TRBV7-9 and J usage is TRBJ1-5; no reliable D call. Germline values: CDR1 SEHNR, CDR2 FQNEAQ (reference sequence). V was pared by 8 bases and J by 2 bases, with 22 bases between. The CDR3 length is 17 residues. The DNA for the CDR3 is TGTGCCAGCGGACTTAAGCCCTCGAGTCGGGGCAATCAGCCCCAGCATTTT. It yields the protein CASGLKPSSRGNQPQHF.

In this sample, this clone turned up once. The V gene is TRBV29-1, the J gene TRBJ1-2, with D perhaps matching TRBD1 (5 bases). Per the germline V gene, CDR1 is SQVTM and CDR2 is ANQGSEA. With 6 bases removed from V and 7 bases from J, the gap between germline ends came to 18 bases. The CDR3 is 13 residues long. The CDR3 sequence: CSVLLETALGYTF. The CDR3 DNA sequence: TGCAGCGTCCTCCTAGAGACAGCTCTTGGCTACACCTTC.

The chain carries TRBV28 and TRBJ1-3, with D perhaps matching TRBD1 (5 bases). Between the trimmed V and J ends, which lost 7 bases and 5 bases, there was a span of 18 bases. From germline, CDR1 is MDHEN and CDR2 SYDVKM. The CDR3 runs to 15 residues. CDR3 DNA: TGTGCCAGCAAACCTTGGGGCGGGAATAGAAACACCATATATTTT. Translation: CASKPWGGNRNTIYF.

The rearrangement joins TRBV20-1 to TRBJ2-1; 7 bases match TRBD1. This CDR3 spans 11 amino acids. Germline V CDR1 and CDR2: DFQATT, SNEGSKA (reference sequence). J gave up 7 bases and V 6 bases, and 3 bases lay outside the gene matches. The CDR3 is CSALRGNEQFF. The CDR3 DNA is TGCAGTGCCCTCAGGGGGAATGAGCAGTTCTTC.

This clone has only one observation. The chain employs TRBV29-1 and TRBJ1-1; 7 bases match TRBD1. Germline V gene sequence: CDR1 SQVTM, CDR2 ANQGSEA. With V trimmed by 5 bases and J by 1 base, 7 bases remained unmatched. This CDR3 is 14 amino acids long. The CDR3 nucleotides read TGCAGCGTTCCTGCAGGGGGAGCGAACACTGAAGCTTTCTTT. The encoded protein is CSVPAGGANTEAFF.

The V gene is TRBV9, the J gene TRBJ2-1, with 8 bases lining up with TRBD2. The CDR3 sequence is 16 residues long. V gave up 0 bases and J gave up 4 bases; unmatched junction bases: 6. Germline V gene sequence: CDR1 SGDLS, CDR2 YYNGEE. CDR3 residues: CASSVGFTSGYNEQFF. CDR3 nucleotides: TGTGCCAGCAGCGTAGGTTTTACTAGCGGTTACAATGAGCAGTTCTTC.

The V call is TRBV19, the J call TRBJ2-1; 10 nucleotides match TRBD2. V lost 0 bases to trimming and J lost 6 bases; unmatched junction nucleotides: 8. This CDR3 has 17 amino acids. CDR1 is LNHDA and CDR2 is SQIVND in the germline V gene (reference sequence). CDR3 sequence: CASSIDGPSGSSNEQFF. CDR3 bases: TGTGCCAGTAGTATAGATGGGCCTAGCGGGAGTTCCAATGAGCAGTTCTTC. Full variable domain (remainder filled in from reference TRBV19 and TRBJ2-1): DGGITQSPKYLFRKEGQNVTLSCEQNLNHDAMYWYRQDPGQGLRLIYYSQIVNDFQKGDIAEGYSVSREKKESFPLTVTSAQKNPTAFYLCASSIDGPSGSSNEQFFGPGTRLTVL.

This clone was picked up one time. The V gene is TRBV11-2, the J gene TRBJ2-1; 8 nucleotides line up with TRBD2. With V trimmed by 1 base and J by 6 bases, 8 bases remained unmatched. Germline loops: CDR1 SGHAT, CDR2 FQNNGV. There are 16 residues in the CDR3. The CDR3 DNA follows: TGTGCCAGCAGCTTAGGTTCGGGAGGGGACACCAATGAGCAGTTCTTC. It translates to CASSLGSGGDTNEQFF.

The V call is TRBV7-3, the J call TRBJ2-2; D may be TRBD2 (5 bases). V was shortened by 2 bases and J by 3 bases, with 13 bases between the two germline ends. Germline values: CDR1 SGHTA, CDR2 FQGTGA. This CDR3 is 16 amino acids long. The CDR3 DNA follows: TGTGCCAGCAGCTTATATGGGGAGCCGTACACCGGGGAGCTGTTTTTT. Translation: CASSLYGEPYTGELFF.

Only a few counts were recorded for this clone. This rearrangement joins TRBV3-1 (or the pseudogene TRBV3-2) to TRBJ1-1, with D possibly TRBD1 on 6 matching bases. CDR3 length: 17 residues. Looked up from germline, CDR1 is LGHDT and CDR2 is YNNKEL (reference sequence). The V end was cut by 0 bases, the J end by 1 base, with 15 bases between. The CDR3 is CASSQESRGAGNTEAFF. The CDR3 DNA is TGTGCCAGCAGCCAAGAAAGCCGGGGGGCTGGGAACACTGAAGCTTTCTTT.

V and J are TRBV9 and TRBJ2-1; D possibly corresponds to TRBD2 (6 bases). This CDR3 has 16 amino acids. CDR1 and CDR2 (germline): SGDLS, YYNGEE. Trimming took 2 bases from V and 1 from J, leaving 13 bases between them. The CDR3 is CASSVEPGLSYNEQFF. Written as DNA, the CDR3 is TGTGCCAGCAGCGTCGAACCGGGACTTTCCTACAATGAGCAGTTCTTC.

This sequence joins TRBV7-9 and TRBJ1-2, with D possibly TRBD1 on 5 matching bases. V was clipped by 5 bases and J by 2 bases, with 12 bases between them. This CDR3 has 14 residues. From germline, CDR1 is SEHNR and CDR2 FQNEAQ (reference sequence). The CDR3 region has the DNA TGTGCCAGCAGCCTTAGTGCAGGGAACTATGGCTACACCTTC. This sequence encodes CASSLSAGNYGYTF.

This clone showed up just a few times. V gene TRBV28 combines with J gene TRBJ1-5; D might be TRBD1 (5 bases). CDR1 and CDR2 (germline): MDHEN, SYDVKM. V lost 6 bases, J lost 0 bases, and 12 bases lay in between. The CDR3 spans 15 residues. The CDR3, as DNA: TGTGCCAGCAGACAGGTTGGGAATAGCAATCAGCCCCAGCATTTT. It encodes CASRQVGNSNQPQHF.

V usage is TRBV6-1 and J usage is TRBJ1-5, with 10 nucleotides matching TRBD1. The CDR3 runs 17 residues. Germline loops: CDR1 MNHNS, CDR2 SASEGT. After removal of 0 bases from V and 4 bases from J, the junction contained 6 bases not matched to a gene. The CDR3 sequence is CASSEARDRGTNQPQHF. The CDR3 DNA is TGTGCCAGCAGTGAAGCCAGGGACAGGGGCACTAATCAGCCCCAGCATTTT.

The chain joins TRBV28 to TRBJ1-1; a possible D gene is TRBD1 (6 bases). V lost 5 bases and J 7 bases, leaving 14 bases between the germline ends. Per the germline V gene, CDR1 is MDHEN and CDR2 is SYDVKM. There are 13 residues in the CDR3. Here the CDR3 reads CASSGERTVEAFF. The CDR3 region has the DNA TGTGCCAGCAGTGGGGAACGGACAGTTGAAGCTTTCTTT.

The chain has TRBV4-2 and TRBJ1-1; tentative D call: TRBD1 (5 bases). Germline V gene lookup returns CDR1 LGHNA and CDR2 YNFKEQ. The CDR3 has 15 residues. With 7 bases removed from V and 4 bases from J, the gap between germline ends came to 19 bases. CDR3 DNA sequence: TGTGCCAGCACGCTACGGGGGGATCGGGGCACTGAAGCTTTCTTT. As protein: CASTLRGDRGTEAFF.

The chain uses TRBV11-2 and TRBJ1-3; D is uncertain. V dropped 5 bases and J dropped 4 bases, with 15 bases sitting between them. In germline, CDR1 is SGHAT, CDR2 FQNNGV. CDR3 size: 15 residues. CDR3 nucleotides: TGTGCCAGCAGCCACCCCCTTGGGAGGGGAAACACCATATATTTT. It specifies CASSHPLGRGNTIYF.

The V call is TRBV2, the J call TRBJ1-5; no clear D gene. This CDR3 is 16 amino acids long. Germline-derived CDR1 and CDR2 are SNHLY and FYNNEI. V was trimmed by 0 bases and J by 0 bases, leaving 9 bases between them. The CDR3 protein is CASSEAPAGSNQPQHF. The CDR3 nucleotides are TGTGCCAGCAGTGAAGCGCCGGCGGGTAGCAATCAGCCCCAGCATTTT.

This clone came up once. This rearrangement joins TRBV6-2 or TRBV6-3 to TRBJ1-2; perhaps TRBD1 as D (5 bases). The CDR3 is made up of 15 amino acids. The germline CDR1 and CDR2 sequences are MNHEY and SVGEGT. V dropped 6 bases and J dropped 8 bases, with 22 bases sitting between them. CDR3 nucleotides: TGTGCCAGCAGCACTCGTACAGGACGAGGTGGAGGCTACACCTTC. This encodes CASSTRTGRGGGYTF.

The chain employs TRBV4-2 and TRBJ2-1; D possibly corresponds to TRBD1 (7 bases). The V and J ends lost 2 bases and 1 base respectively, with 15 bases between them. Germline assignment: CDR1 LGHNA and CDR2 YNFKEQ. There are 17 residues in the CDR3. Written as DNA, the CDR3 is TGTGCCAGCAGCCAATGGAATCCAGGGGGGTCCTACAATGAGCAGTTCTTC. As protein: CASSQWNPGGSYNEQFF.

The V and J genes are TRBV7-3 and TRBJ1-6; 7 bases are a match to TRBD1. The germline CDR1 and CDR2 sequences are SGHTA and FQGTGA. This CDR3 region has 14 residues. V was pared by 6 bases and J by 11 bases, with 10 bases of the junction left unmatched. The CDR3: CASSLATTGAPLHF. CDR3 bases: TGTGCCAGCAGTTTAGCGACCACAGGGGCACCCCTCCACTTT.

The J gene is TRBJ1-6, the V gene TRBV7-9; tentative D call: TRBD1 (5 bases). Per germline, CDR1 SEHNR and CDR2 FQNEAQ (reference sequence). The CDR3 is 15 amino acids. The V end lost 2 bases, the J end lost 7 bases, and 12 bases lay between the germline ends. The chain's CDR3 is CASSLRGGINSPLHF. The DNA of the CDR3 is TGTGCCAGCAGCTTAAGGGGAGGGATCAATTCACCCCTCCACTTT.

A word on this clone: This same CDR3 is encoded by further DNA sequences in the sample. The CDR3 protein is CASSLAGASGSNEQFF. The CDR3 DNA sequence: TGTGCCAGCAGCTTAGCGGGGGCTAGCGGGAGCAATGAGCAGTTCTTC. The V call is TRBV7-6, the J call TRBJ2-1, with 10 positions matching TRBD2. V was clipped by 0 bases and J by 6 bases; unmatched bases: 5. CDR1 and CDR2 (germline): SGHVS, FNYEAQ. The CDR3 is 16 residues long.

CDR3 in amino acids: CASSFRGTGREKTQYF. In DNA, the CDR3 is TGTGCCAGCAGCTTCCGAGGGACAGGTCGGGAGAAGACCCAGTACTTC. The chain links TRBV11-2 to TRBJ2-5; TRBD1 matches 8 bases. Germline assignment: CDR1 SGHAT and CDR2 FQNNGV. The CDR3 runs to 16 residues. With V trimmed by 3 bases and J by 6 bases, 12 bases remained unmatched.

The chain is built from TRBV28 and TRBJ2-2, with 7 bases aligning to TRBD1. V lost 8 bases, J lost 1 base, and 7 bases stayed unmatched. CDR1 and CDR2 (germline): MDHEN, SYDVKM. This CDR3 contains 15 residues. The CDR3 nucleotides read TGTGCCAGCCTGGGACAGCCAAAGAACACCGGGGAGCTGTTTTTT. Protein: CASLGQPKNTGELFF.